The 19 T cell receptor beta chains presented below share a single source sample, sequenced in a study of blood T cell repertoires in COVID-19. Data came from immunoSEQ multiplex PCR; TCRdb stores just in-frame clones and leaves some out. There are about 160,000 clones in the sample; about 90% occur only once, and nearly 5% lies in the top ten. The sample comprised peripheral blood. These receptors all stem from a man aged 25 to 45 with COVID-19, enrolled during active disease.

J is TRBJ2-1 and V is TRBV5-4; 10 bases line up with TRBD2. The CDR3 is 16 amino acids. V shed 4 bases and J 3 bases; nucleotides not matched to a gene: 7. Per the germline V gene, CDR1 is SGHNT and CDR2 is YYREEE (reference sequence). The CDR3 DNA is TGTGCCAGCAGCGTGGATGGACTAGCGGACTACAATGAGCAGTTCTTC. It encodes CASSVDGLADYNEQFF.

The chain is built from TRBV5-4 and TRBJ2-5; 8 nucleotides match TRBD2. This CDR3 has 15 amino acids. Germline trimming cut 4 bases from V and 2 bases from J; bases unmatched to any gene: 7. Per germline, CDR1 SGHNT and CDR2 YYREEE (reference sequence). CDR3 sequence reads: CASSQRTSWQETQYF. The CDR3 coding sequence is TGTGCCAGCAGCCAACGGACTAGCTGGCAAGAGACCCAGTACTTC.

This chain links TRBV7-2 with TRBJ2-5; 9 bases agree with TRBD1. Germline V lookup: CDR1 SGHTA, CDR2 FQGNSA. V dropped 5 bases and J dropped 3; count of bases not matched to a gene: 1. The CDR3 consists of 13 residues. DNA of the CDR3: TGTGCCAGCAGCCGGACAGGGGAAGAGACCCAGTACTTC. Translating it yields CASSRTGEETQYF.

The V gene is TRBV19, the J gene TRBJ2-7; a possible D gene is TRBD1 (5 bases). In germline, CDR1 is LNHDA, CDR2 SQIVND (reference sequence). Trimming shortened V by 2 bases and J by 3 bases, and 14 bases separated the two germline ends. CDR3 length: 15 residues. The CDR3: CASSIKAQVLYEQYF. As DNA, the CDR3 is TGTGCCAGTAGTATAAAGGCACAGGTCCTCTACGAGCAGTACTTC.

V is TRBV6-6 and J is TRBJ1-1; 12 nucleotides line up with TRBD1. V was clipped by 5 bases and J by 5 bases; unmatched bases: 9. The CDR3 runs to 16 residues. In germline, CDR1 is MNHNY, CDR2 SVGAGI (reference sequence). The CDR3 DNA follows: TGTGCCAGCAGTCGGCCGGGACAGGGGGCAGGAACTGAAGCTTTCTTT. Amino acid sequence: CASSRPGQGAGTEAFF.

V is TRBV4-2 and J is TRBJ2-1, with 10 bases matching TRBD1. Per the germline V gene, CDR1 is LGHNA and CDR2 is YNFKEQ. The CDR3 totals 17 residues. V trimming: 0 bases; J trimming: 4 bases; junction bases outside the gene matches: 6. CDR3: CASSQDRGQGLYNEQFF. CDR3 bases: TGTGCCAGCAGCCAAGATAGGGGACAGGGGCTATACAATGAGCAGTTCTTC.

The chain has TRBV3-1 (or the pseudogene TRBV3-2) and TRBJ2-2, with D possibly TRBD2 on 6 matching bases. CDR1 and CDR2 from the germline V gene are LGHDT and YNNKEL (reference sequence). The CDR3 loop spans 17 amino acids. Trimming left V 0 bases short and J 3 bases short, with 14 bases between. The CDR3 DNA is TGTGCCAGCAGCCAAGATCTGTGGGGGGAAGACACCGGGGAGCTGTTTTTT. This gives the protein CASSQDLWGEDTGELFF.

CDR3 protein: CASSTDTLRSGNTIYF. CDR3 DNA sequence: TGCGCCAGCAGCACGGACACTCTCCGGTCTGGAAACACCATATATTTT. The gene calls are TRBV5-1 and TRBJ1-3, with a weak D call TRBD1 (5 bases). Germline lookup yields CDR1 SGHRS and CDR2 YFSETQ. V was clipped by 4 bases and J by 1 base, with 15 bases between them. The CDR3 is made up of 16 amino acids.

This sequence joins TRBV2 and TRBJ1-1; D uncertain. Per germline, CDR1 SNHLY and CDR2 FYNNEI. Trimming cost V 6 bases and J 0 bases, with 8 bases left between them. The CDR3 is 13 residues long. CDR3 amino acids: CASRREVNTEAFF. CDR3 in DNA: TGTGCCAGCAGACGTGAGGTGAACACTGAAGCTTTCTTT. The variable domain in full, with the rest retrieved from reference TRBV2 and TRBJ1-1, is EPEVTQTPSHQVTQMGQEVILRCVPISNHLYFYWYRQILGQKVEFLVSFYNNEISEKSEIFDDQFSVERPDGSNFTLKIRSTKLEDSAMYFCASRREVNTEAFFGQGTRLTVV.

The chain uses TRBV27 and TRBJ2-5; 8 positions agree with TRBD1. Trimming took 5 bases from V and 5 from J; bases not matched to a gene: 16. The V gene's germline CDR1 is MNHEY and CDR2 SMNVEV (reference sequence). There are 17 residues in the CDR3. Written as DNA, the CDR3 is TGTGCCAGCAGTCACATTGAGCCAGGGGGCGCTGAGGAGACCCAGTACTTC. Translating gives CASSHIEPGGAEETQYF.

The chain is built from TRBV15 and TRBJ2-7; D might be TRBD2 (6 bases). The V gene lost 1 base and the J gene lost 4 bases, with 11 bases spanning the gap. This CDR3 has 14 amino acids. CDR1 is LNHNV, CDR2 YYDKDF, per germline (reference sequence). This chain's CDR3 is CATSRARREYEQYF. CDR3 nucleotide sequence: TGTGCCACCAGCAGAGCCCGGAGGGAGTACGAGCAGTACTTC.

The gene calls are TRBV9 and TRBJ1-4, with 7 nucleotides matching TRBD1. After removal of 0 bases from V and 7 bases from J, the junction contained 9 bases not matched to a gene. The CDR3 sequence is 16 residues long. The germline V gene encodes CDR1 SGDLS and CDR2 YYNGEE. CDR3 sequence reads: CASSVATGQWGEKLFF. The CDR3 bases are TGTGCCAGCAGCGTAGCTACGGGACAGTGGGGTGAAAAACTGTTTTTT.

The CDR3 sequence is CASSAGGGSGSYYEQYF. In nucleotides, the CDR3 is TGTGCCAGCAGCGCAGGGGGAGGCAGCGGGAGTTATTACGAGCAGTACTTC. V and J are TRBV9 and TRBJ2-7, with TRBD2 as a possible D gene (8 bases). The CDR3 has 17 residues. The ends were cut back, 3 bases at V and 4 bases at J, with 23 bases in the middle. Germline loops: CDR1 SGDLS, CDR2 YYNGEE.

The V gene is TRBV19, the J gene TRBJ2-1; 9 positions agree with TRBD1. With 5 bases clipped from V and 12 bases from J, the junction kept 11 bases outside the gene matches. The CDR3 totals 14 residues. CDR1 is LNHDA and CDR2 is SQIVND in the germline V gene (reference sequence). CDR3 coding DNA: TGTGCCAGTAGTCCCCTTGGACAGGGGATGGGGCAGTTCTTC. It is translated as CASSPLGQGMGQFF.

This clone was picked up a small number of times. This chain links TRBV11-2 with TRBJ1-1; no firm D call. This CDR3 has 16 amino acids. V was trimmed by 1 base and J by 0 bases, leaving 12 bases between them. Germline V gene sequence: CDR1 SGHAT, CDR2 FQNNGV. The CDR3 reads CASSLVRAAMNTEAFF. In nucleotides, the CDR3 is TGTGCCAGCAGCTTAGTGCGGGCAGCTATGAACACTGAAGCTTTCTTT.

A single count supports this clone. The chain carries TRBV13 and TRBJ1-3; D uncertain. CDR3 length equals 15 residues. V was cut by 3 bases and J by 4 bases, with 13 bases left in between. CDR1 is PRHDT and CDR2 is FYEKMQ in the germline V gene (reference sequence). CDR3 protein: CASSLTTPAGNTIYF. The CDR3 DNA reads TGTGCCAGCAGCTTGACTACTCCTGCAGGAAACACCATATATTTT.

The chain employs TRBV6-5 and TRBJ1-1; D is possibly TRBD1 (5 bases). The CDR3 has 16 amino acids. In germline, CDR1 is MNHEY, CDR2 SVGAGI. V gave up 4 bases and J gave up 0 bases, with 15 bases separating them. DNA of the CDR3: TGTGCCAGCAGTTGGTCATTGGGGCCTATGAACACTGAAGCTTTCTTT. This gives the protein CASSWSLGPMNTEAFF.

The CDR3 region is CASSLGAERNQPQHF. The CDR3 nucleotides are TGTGCCAGCAGCTTAGGCGCCGAAAGAAATCAGCCCCAGCATTTT. The gene calls are TRBV7-9 and TRBJ1-5; D not resolved. This CDR3 has 15 amino acids. Looked up from germline, CDR1 is SEHNR and CDR2 is FQNEAQ (reference sequence). Trimming cost V 1 base and J 4 bases, with 11 bases left between them.

The chain joins TRBV6-5 to TRBJ2-7; a weak D match, TRBD1 (5 bases). Germline loops: CDR1 MNHEY, CDR2 SVGAGI. The CDR3 length is 14 residues. Trimming took 5 bases from V and 5 from J, leaving 16 bases between them. The chain's CDR3 is CASSNGHTRDEQYF. CDR3 DNA sequence: TGTGCCAGCAGTAATGGACATACCCGAGACGAGCAGTACTTC.